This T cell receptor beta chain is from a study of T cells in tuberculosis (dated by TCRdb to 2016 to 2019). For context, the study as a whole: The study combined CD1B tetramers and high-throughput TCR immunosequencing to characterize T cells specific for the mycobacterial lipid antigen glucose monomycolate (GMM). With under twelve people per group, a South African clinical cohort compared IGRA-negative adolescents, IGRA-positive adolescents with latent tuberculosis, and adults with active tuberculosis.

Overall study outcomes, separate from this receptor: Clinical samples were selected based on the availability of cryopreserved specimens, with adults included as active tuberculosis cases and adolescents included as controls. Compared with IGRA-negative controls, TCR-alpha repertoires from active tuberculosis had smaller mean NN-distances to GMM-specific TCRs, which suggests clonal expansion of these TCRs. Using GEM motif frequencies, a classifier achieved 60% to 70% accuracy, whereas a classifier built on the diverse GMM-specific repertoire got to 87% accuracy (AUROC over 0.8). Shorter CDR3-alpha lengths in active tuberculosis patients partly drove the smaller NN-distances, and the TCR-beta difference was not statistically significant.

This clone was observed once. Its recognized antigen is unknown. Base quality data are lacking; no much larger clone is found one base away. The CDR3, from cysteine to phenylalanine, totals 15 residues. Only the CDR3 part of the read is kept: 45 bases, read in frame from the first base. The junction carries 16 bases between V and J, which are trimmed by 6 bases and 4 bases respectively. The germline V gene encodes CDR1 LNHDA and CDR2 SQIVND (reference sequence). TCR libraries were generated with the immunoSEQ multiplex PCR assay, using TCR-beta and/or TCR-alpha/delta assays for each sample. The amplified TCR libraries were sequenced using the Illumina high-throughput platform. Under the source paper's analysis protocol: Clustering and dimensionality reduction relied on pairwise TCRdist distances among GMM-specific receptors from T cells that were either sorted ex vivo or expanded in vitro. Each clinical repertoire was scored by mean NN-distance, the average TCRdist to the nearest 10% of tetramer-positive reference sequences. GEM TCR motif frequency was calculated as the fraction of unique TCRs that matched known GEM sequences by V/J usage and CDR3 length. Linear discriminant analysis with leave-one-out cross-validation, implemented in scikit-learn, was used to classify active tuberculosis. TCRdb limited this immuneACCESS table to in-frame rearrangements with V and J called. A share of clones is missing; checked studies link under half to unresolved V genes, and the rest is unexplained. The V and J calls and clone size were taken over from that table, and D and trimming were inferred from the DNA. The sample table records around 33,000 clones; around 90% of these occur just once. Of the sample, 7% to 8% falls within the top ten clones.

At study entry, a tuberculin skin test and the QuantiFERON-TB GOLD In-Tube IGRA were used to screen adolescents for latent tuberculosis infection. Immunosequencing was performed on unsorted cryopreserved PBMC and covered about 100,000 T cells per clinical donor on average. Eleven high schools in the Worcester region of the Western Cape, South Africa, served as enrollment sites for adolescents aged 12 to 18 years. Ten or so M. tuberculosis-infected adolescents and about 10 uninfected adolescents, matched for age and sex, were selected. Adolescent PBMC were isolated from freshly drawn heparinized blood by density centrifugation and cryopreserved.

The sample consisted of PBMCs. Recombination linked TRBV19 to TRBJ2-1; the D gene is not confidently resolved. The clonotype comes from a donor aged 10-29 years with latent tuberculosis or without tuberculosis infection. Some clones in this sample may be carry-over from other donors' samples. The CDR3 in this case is CASSPLVSRYNEQFF. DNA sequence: TGTGCCAGTAGCCCATTGGTCTCCCGGTACAATGAGCAGTTCTTC.